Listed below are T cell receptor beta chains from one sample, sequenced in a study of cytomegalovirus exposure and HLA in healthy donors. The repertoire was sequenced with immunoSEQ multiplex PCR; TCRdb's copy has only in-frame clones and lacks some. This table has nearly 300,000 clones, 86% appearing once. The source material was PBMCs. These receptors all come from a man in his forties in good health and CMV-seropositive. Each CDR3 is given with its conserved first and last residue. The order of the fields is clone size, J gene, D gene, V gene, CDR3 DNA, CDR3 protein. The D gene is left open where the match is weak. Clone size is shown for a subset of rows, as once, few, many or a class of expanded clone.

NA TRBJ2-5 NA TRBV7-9 TGTGCCAGCAGCGCCCGGCTGGGTCAGGGAATGAAAGAGACCCAGTACTTC CASSARLGQGMKETQYF
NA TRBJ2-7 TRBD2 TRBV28 TGTGCCAGTTCCGGGACTAGCGGGCTATACGAGCAGTACTTC CASSGTSGLYEQYF
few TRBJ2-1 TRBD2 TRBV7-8 TGTGCCAGCAGCTTAGGGGTCATGCGGGGGGACAATGAGCAGTTCTTC CASSLGVMRGDNEQFF
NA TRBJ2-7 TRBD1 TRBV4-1 TGCGCCAGCAGGTGGGACAGGGGAGTCGACGAGCAGTACTTC CASRWDRGVDEQYF
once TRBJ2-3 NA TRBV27 TGTGCCAGCAGTTTATCGACACATGGGACAGATACGCAGTATTTT CASSLSTHGTDTQYF
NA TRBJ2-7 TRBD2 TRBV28 TGTGCCAGCAGTGGGGTTAGCGGGAACGGGAACGAGCAGTACTTC CASSGVSGNGNEQYF
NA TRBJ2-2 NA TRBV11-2 TGTGCCAGCAGAGCACGAGGGGGGGAGCTGTTTTTT CASRARGGELFF
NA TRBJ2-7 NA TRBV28 TGTGCCAGCAGTTTCCGAGGGTACCCGGGGGAGCAGTACTTC CASSFRGYPGEQYF
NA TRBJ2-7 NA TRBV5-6 TGTGCCAGCAGCTTGGCCCTGGACTACTCCTACGAGCAGTACTTC CASSLALDYSYEQYF
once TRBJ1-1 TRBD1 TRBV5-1 TGCGCCAGCAGCTTGTTTAAGGCGACAGGGGATGAAAACACTGAAGCTTTCTTT CASSLFKATGDENTEAFF
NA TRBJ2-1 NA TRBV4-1 TGCGCCAGCAGCCTGGACGGGATGGGTGAGCAGTTCTTC CASSLDGMGEQFF
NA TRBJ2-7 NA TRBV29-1 TGCAGCGTTGATTGGTCTAGCCTCTCCTACGAGCAGTACTTC CSVDWSSLSYEQYF
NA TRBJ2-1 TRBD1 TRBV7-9 TGTGCCAGCAGCTCCCCTCGACAGGGGGTGGGCTACAATGAGCAGTTCTTC CASSSPRQGVGYNEQFF
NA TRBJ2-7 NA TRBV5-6 TGTGCCAGCAGCTTGAGGGGACAACTTTACGAGCAGTACTTC CASSLRGQLYEQYF
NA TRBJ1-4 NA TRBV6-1 TGTGCCAGCAGTGGAGGCAGGGTCGGTGAAAAACTGTTTTTT CASSGGRVGEKLFF
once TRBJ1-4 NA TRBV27 TGTGCCAGCAGTTTAGCGGGGGCGGGAGAAAAACTGTTTTTT CASSLAGAGEKLFF
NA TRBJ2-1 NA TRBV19 TGTGCCAGTAGTATATACAGCACCCTCTACAATGAGCAGTTCTTC CASSIYSTLYNEQFF
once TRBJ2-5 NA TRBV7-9 TGTGCCAGCTATAGGGGCAGGGTAGGAGAGACCCAGTACTTC CASYRGRVGETQYF
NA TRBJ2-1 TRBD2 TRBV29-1 TGCAGCGAGGGGACTAGCGGGACCCAGCAGTTCTTC CSEGTSGTQQFF
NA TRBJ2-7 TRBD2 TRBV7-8 TGTGCCAGCAGCTTACTAGCGGGAGGTTTATACGAGCAGTACTTC CASSLLAGGLYEQYF
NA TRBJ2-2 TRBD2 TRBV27 TGTGCCAGCAGTTCCCGCCTAGCGGCCACCGGGGAGCTGTTTTTT CASSSRLAATGELFF
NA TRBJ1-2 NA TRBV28 TGTGCCAGCAGCTCCCGGGGGAACTATGGCTACACCTTC CASSSRGNYGYTF
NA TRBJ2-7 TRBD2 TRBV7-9 TGTGCCAGCAGCTCAACCGATTGGGGGGGACCGGGAAACGAGCAGTACTTC CASSSTDWGGPGNEQYF
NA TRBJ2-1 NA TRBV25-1 TGTGCCAGCAGTGCCAAATCCCCGAGCTCCTACAATGAGCAGTTCTTC CASSAKSPSSYNEQFF
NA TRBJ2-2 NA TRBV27 TGTGCCAGCAGCGCCTCCATTTCCGGACTAACGAACACCGGGGAGCTGTTTTTT CASSASISGLTNTGELFF
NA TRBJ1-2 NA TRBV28 TGTGCCAGCAGTTTAACAGGGCCCTATGGCTACACCTTC CASSLTGPYGYTF
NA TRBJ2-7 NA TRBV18 TGTGCCAGCTCACCGGCGATGGCAGGGGCCCTGCCGGGGGAGCAGTACTTC CASSPAMAGALPGEQYF
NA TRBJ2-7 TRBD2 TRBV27 TGTGCCAGCAGTCCACGGGGGGGACTAGCGGGTAGCTCCTACGAGCAGTACTTC CASSPRGGLAGSSYEQYF
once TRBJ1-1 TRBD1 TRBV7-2 TGTGCCAGCAGCCCCCGGACAGGGTATCCTGAAGCTTTCTTT CASSPRTGYPEAFF